This TCR beta chain was sequenced in a study of early T cells in non-severe SARS-CoV-2 infection. Study-wide points: Private and CD4 specificities were missed by VDJdb matching, which favored anti-spike CD8 responses.

Individual cDNA molecules each received unique molecular identifiers attached to them. From the 5' RACE reads, TCRdb called clonotypes with MiXCR, one entry per CDR3 protein. The sample yields 100,000 to 130,000 distinct CDR3 sequences, roughly 12% seen once. Comment on this clonotype: As yet, its antigen is unknown.

Between the trimmed V and J ends, which lost 5 bases and 10 bases, there was a span of 14 bases. The CDR3 runs 12 residues. V gene TRBV12-3 or TRBV12-4 combines with J gene TRBJ1-1, with D possibly matching TRBD1 (5 bases). Sequences were obtained from whole blood. The receptor was isolated from an adult who was a healthcare worker with PCR-confirmed SARS-CoV-2 infection or an uninfected control (not recorded which). The CDR3 loop reads CASSHATGGAFF. In DNA form, the CDR3 reads TGTGCCAGCAGTCATGCCACCGGGGGAGCTTTCTTT.